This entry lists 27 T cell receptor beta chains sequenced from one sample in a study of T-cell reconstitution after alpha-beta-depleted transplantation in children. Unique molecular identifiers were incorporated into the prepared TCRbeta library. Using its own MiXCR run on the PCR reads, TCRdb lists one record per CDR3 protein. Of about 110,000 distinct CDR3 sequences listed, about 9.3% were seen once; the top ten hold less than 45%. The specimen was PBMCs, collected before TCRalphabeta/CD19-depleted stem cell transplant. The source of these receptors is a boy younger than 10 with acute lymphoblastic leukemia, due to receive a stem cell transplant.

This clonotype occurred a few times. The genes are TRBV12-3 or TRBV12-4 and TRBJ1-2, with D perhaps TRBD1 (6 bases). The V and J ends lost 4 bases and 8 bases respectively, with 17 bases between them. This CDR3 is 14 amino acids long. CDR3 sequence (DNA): TGTGCCAGCAGTTCCCAACTTTTGGGGGCAGGCTACACCTTC. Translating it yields CASSSQLLGAGYTF.

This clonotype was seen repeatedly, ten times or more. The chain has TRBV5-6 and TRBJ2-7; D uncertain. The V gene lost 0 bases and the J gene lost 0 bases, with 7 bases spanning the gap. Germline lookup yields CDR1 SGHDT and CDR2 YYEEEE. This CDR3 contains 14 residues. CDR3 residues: CASSLGQHSYEQYF. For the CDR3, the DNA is TGTGCCAGCAGCTTGGGGCAGCACTCCTACGAGCAGTACTTC. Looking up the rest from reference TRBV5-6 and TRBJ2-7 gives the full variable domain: DAGVTQSPTHLIKTRGQQVTLRCSPKSGHDTVSWYQQALGQGPQFIFQYYEEEERQRGNFPDRFSGHQFPNYSSELNVNALLLGDSALYLCASSLGQHSYEQYFGPGTRLTVT.

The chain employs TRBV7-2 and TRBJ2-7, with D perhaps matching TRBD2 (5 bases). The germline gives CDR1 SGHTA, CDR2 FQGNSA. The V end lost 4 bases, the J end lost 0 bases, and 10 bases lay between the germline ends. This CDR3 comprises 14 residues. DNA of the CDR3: TGTGCCAGCAGCTATCCCGGGGACTCCTACGAGCAGTACTTC. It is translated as CASSYPGDSYEQYF.

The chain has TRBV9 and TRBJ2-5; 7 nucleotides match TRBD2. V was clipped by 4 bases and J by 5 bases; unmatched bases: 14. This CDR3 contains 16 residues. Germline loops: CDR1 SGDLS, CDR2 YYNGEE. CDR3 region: CASSPYSGPVSETQYF. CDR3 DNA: TGTGCCAGCAGCCCATATAGCGGGCCAGTGTCTGAGACCCAGTACTTC.

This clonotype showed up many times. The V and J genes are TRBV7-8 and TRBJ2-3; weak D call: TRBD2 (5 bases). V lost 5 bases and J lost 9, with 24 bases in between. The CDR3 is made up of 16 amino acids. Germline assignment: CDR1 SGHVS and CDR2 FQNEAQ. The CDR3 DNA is TGTGCCAGCAGCGCGTTTAGCGCGAGAGTATTGGGGACGCAGTATTTT. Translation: CASSAFSARVLGTQYF.

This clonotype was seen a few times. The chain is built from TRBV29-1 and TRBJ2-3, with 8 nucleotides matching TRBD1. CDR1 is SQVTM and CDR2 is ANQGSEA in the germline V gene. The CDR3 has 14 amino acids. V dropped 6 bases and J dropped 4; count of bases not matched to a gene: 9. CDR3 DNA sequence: TGCAGCGTCGCACAGCACAGGGGGTCAGATACGCAGTATTTT. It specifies CSVAQHRGSDTQYF.

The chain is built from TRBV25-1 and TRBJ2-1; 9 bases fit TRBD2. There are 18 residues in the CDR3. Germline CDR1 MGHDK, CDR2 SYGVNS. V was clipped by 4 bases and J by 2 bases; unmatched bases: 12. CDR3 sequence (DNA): TGTGCCAGCAGTGGGTTTTGGCGGGAGGGCCTTCCCTACAATGAGCAGTTCTTC. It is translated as CASSGFWREGLPYNEQFF. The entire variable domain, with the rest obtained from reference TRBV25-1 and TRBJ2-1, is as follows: EADIYQTPRYLVIGTGKKITLECSQTMGHDKMYWYQQDPGMELHLIHYSYGVNSTEKGDLSSESTVSRIRTEHFPLTLESARPSHTSQYLCASSGFWREGLPYNEQFFGPGTRLTVL.

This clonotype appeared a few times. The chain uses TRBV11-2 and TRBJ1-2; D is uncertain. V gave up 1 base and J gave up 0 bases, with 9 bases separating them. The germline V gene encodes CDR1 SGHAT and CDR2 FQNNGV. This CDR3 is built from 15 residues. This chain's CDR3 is CASSLGDMPNYGYTF. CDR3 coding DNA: TGTGCCAGCAGCTTAGGAGACATGCCTAACTATGGCTACACCTTC.

CDR3 protein: CASSYSFAVAGNEQYF. DNA of the CDR3: TGTGCCAGCAGTTACTCTTTCGCGGTAGCGGGAAACGAGCAGTACTTC. The chain combines TRBV6-5 with TRBJ2-7, with 8 bases matching TRBD2. The CDR3 is 16 residues long. CDR1 and CDR2 from the germline V gene are MNHEY and SVGAGI. Losses at the gene ends were 0 bases for V and 5 bases for J; bases not matched to a gene: 9.

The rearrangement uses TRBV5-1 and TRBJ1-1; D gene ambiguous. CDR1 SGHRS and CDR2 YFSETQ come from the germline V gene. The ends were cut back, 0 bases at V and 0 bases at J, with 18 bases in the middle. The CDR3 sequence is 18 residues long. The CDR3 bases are TGCGCCAGCAGCTTGGCCATCGCGCTAGAGGCCCTGAACACTGAAGCTTTCTTT. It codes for CASSLAIALEALNTEAFF.

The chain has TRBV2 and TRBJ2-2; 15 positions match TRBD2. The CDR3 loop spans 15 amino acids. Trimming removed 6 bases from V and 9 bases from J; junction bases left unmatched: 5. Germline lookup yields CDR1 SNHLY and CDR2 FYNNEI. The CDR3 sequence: CASRGTSGRKRELFF. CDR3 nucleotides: TGTGCCAGCAGGGGGACTAGCGGGAGGAAACGGGAGCTGTTTTTT.

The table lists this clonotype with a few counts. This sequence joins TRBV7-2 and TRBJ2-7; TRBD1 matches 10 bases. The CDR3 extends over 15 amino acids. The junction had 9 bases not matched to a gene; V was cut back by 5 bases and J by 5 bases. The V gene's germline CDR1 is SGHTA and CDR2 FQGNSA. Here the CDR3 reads CASSPGTGARNEQYF. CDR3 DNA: TGTGCCAGCAGCCCGGGGACAGGGGCTAGGAACGAGCAGTACTTC.

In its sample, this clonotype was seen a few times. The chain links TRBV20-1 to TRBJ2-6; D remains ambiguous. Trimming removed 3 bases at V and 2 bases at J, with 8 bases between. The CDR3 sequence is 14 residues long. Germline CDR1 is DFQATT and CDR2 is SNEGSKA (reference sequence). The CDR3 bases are TGCAGTGCTAGGAGGCAGGCTGGGGCCAACGTCCTGACTTTC. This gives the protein CSARRQAGANVLTF.

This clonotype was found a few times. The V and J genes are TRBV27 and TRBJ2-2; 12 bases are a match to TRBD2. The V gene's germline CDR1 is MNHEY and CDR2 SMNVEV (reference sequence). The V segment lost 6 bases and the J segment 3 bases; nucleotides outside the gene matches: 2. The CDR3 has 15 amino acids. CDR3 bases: TGTGCCAGCAGAAGACTAGCGGGAGACACCGGGGAGCTGTTTTTT. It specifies CASRRLAGDTGELFF.

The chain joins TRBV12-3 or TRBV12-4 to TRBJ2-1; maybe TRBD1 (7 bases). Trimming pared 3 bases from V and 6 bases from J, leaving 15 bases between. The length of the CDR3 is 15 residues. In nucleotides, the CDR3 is TGTGCCAGCAGTTTCGGAGGGGGCCCTGTCAATGAGCAGTTCTTC. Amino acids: CASSFGGGPVNEQFF.

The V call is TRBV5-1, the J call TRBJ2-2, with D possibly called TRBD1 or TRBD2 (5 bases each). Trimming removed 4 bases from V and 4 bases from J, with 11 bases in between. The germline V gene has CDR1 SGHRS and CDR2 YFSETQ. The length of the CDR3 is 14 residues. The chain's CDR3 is CASSPGTITGELFF. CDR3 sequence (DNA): TGCGCCAGCAGCCCCGGGACCATCACCGGGGAGCTGTTTTTT.

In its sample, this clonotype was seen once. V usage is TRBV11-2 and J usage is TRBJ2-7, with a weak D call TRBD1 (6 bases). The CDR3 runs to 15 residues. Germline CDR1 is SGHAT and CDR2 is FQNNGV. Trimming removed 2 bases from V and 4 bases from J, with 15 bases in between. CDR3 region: CASSLSQGSPYEQYF. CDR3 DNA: TGTGCCAGCAGCTTATCTCAGGGGTCCCCATACGAGCAGTACTTC.

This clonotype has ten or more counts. The CDR3: CASRGGPRTYEQYF. The DNA for the CDR3 is TGCGCCAGCAGGGGGGGCCCCCGAACATACGAGCAGTACTTC. V gene TRBV5-1 combines with J gene TRBJ2-7, with D possibly being TRBD1 or TRBD2 (6 bases each). There are 14 residues in the CDR3. In germline, CDR1 is SGHRS, CDR2 YFSETQ. V was cut by 5 bases and J by 4 bases, with 16 bases left in between.

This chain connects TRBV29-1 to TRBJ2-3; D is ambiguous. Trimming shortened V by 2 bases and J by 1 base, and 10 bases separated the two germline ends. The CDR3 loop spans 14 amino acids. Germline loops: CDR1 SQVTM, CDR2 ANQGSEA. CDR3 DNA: TGCAGCGTTGAACCGAACTGGGGCACAGATACGCAGTATTTT. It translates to CSVEPNWGTDTQYF.

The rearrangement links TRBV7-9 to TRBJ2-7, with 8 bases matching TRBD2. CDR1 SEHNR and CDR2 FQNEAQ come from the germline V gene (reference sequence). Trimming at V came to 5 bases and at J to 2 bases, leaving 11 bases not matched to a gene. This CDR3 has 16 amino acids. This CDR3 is CASSPASGTRTYEQYF. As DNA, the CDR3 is TGTGCCAGCAGCCCAGCGTCCGGGACTAGGACCTACGAGCAGTACTTC.

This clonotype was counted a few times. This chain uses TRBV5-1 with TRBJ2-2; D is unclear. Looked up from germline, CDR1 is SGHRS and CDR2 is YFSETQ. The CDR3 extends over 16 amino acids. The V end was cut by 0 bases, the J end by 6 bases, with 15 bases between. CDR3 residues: CASSLDIGVQAGELFF. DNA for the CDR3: TGCGCCAGCAGCTTGGATATCGGAGTCCAGGCCGGGGAGCTGTTTTTT.

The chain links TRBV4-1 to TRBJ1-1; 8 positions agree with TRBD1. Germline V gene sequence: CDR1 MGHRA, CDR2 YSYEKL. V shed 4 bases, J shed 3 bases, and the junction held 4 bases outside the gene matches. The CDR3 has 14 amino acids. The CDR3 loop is CASSRQGFDTEAFF. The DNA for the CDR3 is TGCGCCAGCAGCCGACAGGGGTTCGACACTGAAGCTTTCTTT.

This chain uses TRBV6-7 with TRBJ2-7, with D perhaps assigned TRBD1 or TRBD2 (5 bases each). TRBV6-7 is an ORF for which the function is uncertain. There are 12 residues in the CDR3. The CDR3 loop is CVARGRQRGQYF. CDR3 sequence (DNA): TGTGTTGCGAGGGGCCGCCAAAGGGGGCAGTACTTC.

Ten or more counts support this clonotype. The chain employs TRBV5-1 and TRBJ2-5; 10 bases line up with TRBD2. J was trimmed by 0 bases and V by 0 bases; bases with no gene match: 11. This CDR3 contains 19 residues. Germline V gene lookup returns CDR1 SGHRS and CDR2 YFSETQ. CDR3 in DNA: TGCGCCAGCAGCTTGGCCACAATACCGGGACTAGCGAACCAAGAGACCCAGTACTTC. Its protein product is CASSLATIPGLANQETQYF. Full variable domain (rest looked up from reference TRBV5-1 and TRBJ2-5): KAGVTQTPRYLIKTRGQQVTLSCSPISGHRSVSWYQQTPGQGLQFLFEYFSETQRNKGNFPGRFSGRQFSNSRSEMNVSTLELGDSALYLCASSLATIPGLANQETQYFGPGTRLLVL.

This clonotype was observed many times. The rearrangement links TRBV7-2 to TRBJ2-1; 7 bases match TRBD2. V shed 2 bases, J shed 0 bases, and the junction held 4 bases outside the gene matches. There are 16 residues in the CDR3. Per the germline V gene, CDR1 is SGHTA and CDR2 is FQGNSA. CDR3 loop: CASSLSAGASYNEQFF. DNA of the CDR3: TGTGCCAGCAGCTTAAGCGCGGGAGCCTCCTACAATGAGCAGTTCTTC.

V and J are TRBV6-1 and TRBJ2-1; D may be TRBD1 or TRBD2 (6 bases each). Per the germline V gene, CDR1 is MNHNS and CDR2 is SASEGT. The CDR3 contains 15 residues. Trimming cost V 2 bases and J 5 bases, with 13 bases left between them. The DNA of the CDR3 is TGTGCCAGCAGTGAACTAAAAGGGGGGAACAATGAGCAGTTCTTC. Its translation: CASSELKGGNNEQFF.

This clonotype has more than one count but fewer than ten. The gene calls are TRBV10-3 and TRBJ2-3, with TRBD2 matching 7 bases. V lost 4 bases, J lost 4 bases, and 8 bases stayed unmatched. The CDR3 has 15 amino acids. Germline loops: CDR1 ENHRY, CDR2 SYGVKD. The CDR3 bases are TGTGCCATCAGTGGCGCCGGGGGGAGCGCAGATACGCAGTATTTT. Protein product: CAISGAGGSADTQYF.